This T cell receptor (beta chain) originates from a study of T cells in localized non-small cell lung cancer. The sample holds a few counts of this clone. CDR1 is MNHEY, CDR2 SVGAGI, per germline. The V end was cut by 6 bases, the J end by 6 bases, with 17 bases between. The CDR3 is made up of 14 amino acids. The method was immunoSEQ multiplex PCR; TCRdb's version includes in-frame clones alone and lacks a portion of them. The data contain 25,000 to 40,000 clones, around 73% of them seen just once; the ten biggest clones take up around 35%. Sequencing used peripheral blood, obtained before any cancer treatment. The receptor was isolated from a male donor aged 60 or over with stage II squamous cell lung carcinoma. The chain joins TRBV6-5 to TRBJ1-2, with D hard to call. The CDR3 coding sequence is TGTGCCAGCAGCAAGACCCACCGGACCCATGGCTACACCTTC. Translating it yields CASSKTHRTHGYTF.